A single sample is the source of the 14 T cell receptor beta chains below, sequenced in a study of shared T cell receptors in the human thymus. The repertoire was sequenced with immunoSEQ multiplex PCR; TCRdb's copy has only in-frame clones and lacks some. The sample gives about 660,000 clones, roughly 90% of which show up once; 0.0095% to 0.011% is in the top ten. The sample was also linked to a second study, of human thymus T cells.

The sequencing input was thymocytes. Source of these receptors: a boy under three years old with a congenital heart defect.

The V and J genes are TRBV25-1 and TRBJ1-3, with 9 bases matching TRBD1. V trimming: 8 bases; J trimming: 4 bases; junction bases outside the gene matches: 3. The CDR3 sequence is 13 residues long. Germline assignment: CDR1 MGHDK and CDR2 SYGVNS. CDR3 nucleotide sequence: TGTGCCAGCCGGGACAGGGAGGGAAACACCATATATTTT. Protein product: CASRDREGNTIYF.

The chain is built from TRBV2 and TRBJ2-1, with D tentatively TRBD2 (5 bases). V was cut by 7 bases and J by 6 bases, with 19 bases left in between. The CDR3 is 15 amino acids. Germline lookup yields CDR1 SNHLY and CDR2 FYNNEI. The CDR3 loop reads CASTDLGPSGNEQFF. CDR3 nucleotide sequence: TGTGCCAGCACCGATCTAGGGCCGAGCGGCAATGAGCAGTTCTTC.

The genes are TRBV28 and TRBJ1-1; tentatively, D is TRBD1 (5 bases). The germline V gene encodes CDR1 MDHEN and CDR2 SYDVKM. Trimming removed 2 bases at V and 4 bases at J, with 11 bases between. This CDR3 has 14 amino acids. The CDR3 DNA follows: TGTGCCAGCAGTTTACCAGGGCTGGTCACTGAAGCTTTCTTT. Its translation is CASSLPGLVTEAFF.

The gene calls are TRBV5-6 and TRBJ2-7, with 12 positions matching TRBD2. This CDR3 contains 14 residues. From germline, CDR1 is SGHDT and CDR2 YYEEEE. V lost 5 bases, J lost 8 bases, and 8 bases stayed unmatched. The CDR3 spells CASRRTSGRIKQYF. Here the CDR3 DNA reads TGTGCCAGCAGACGCACTAGCGGGAGGATTAAGCAGTACTTC.

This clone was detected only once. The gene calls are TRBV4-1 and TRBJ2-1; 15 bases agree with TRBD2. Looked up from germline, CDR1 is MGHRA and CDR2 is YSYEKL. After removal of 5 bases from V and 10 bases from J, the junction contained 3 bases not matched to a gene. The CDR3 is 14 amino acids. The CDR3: CASSFGLAGGEQFF. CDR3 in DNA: TGCGCCAGCAGCTTCGGACTAGCGGGAGGGGAGCAGTTCTTC.

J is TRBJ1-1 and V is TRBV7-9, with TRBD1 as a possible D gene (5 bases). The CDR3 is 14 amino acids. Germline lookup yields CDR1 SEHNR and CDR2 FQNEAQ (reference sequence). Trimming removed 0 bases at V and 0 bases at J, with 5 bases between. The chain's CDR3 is CASSLAGVNTEAFF. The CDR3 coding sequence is TGTGCCAGCAGCTTAGCAGGGGTGAACACTGAAGCTTTCTTT.

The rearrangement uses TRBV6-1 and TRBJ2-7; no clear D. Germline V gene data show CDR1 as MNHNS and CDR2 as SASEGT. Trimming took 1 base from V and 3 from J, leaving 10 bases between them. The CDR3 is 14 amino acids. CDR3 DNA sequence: TGTGCCAGCAGTGAAGGGAGCGCCTGCTACGAGCAGTACTTC. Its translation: CASSEGSACYEQYF.

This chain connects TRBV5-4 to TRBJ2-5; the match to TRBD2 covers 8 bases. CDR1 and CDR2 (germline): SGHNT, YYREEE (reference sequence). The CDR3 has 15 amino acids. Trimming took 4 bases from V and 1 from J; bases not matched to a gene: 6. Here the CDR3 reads CASSILAAFQETQYF. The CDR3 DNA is TGTGCCAGCAGCATACTAGCGGCCTTCCAAGAGACCCAGTACTTC.

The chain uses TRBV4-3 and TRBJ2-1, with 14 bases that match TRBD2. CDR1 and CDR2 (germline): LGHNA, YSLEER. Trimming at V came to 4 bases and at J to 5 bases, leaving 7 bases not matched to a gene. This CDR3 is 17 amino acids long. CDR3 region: CASSREATSGRDNEQFF. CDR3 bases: TGCGCCAGCAGCCGAGAGGCGACTAGCGGGAGGGACAATGAGCAGTTCTTC.

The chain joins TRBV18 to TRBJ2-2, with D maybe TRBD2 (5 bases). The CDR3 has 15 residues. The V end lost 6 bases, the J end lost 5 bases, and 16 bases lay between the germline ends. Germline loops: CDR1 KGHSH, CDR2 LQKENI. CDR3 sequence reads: CASSIHVSETGELFF. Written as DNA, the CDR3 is TGTGCCAGCTCCATTCACGTTAGCGAGACCGGGGAGCTGTTTTTT.

CDR3 in amino acids: CASSLPTGSSYNEQFF. As DNA, the CDR3 is TGTGCCAGCAGCTTACCGACAGGGAGCTCCTACAATGAGCAGTTCTTC. The chain carries TRBV7-9 and TRBJ2-1, with TRBD1 identical over 7 bases. The length of the CDR3 is 16 residues. V was clipped by 2 bases and J by 0 bases; unmatched bases: 4. Germline CDR1 reads SEHNR; CDR2 reads FQNEAQ (reference sequence).

The CDR3: CASSSLTQTRPSGRVYEQYF. The CDR3 coding sequence is TGTGCCAGCAGTTCCCTAACCCAAACTCGTCCTAGCGGGAGGGTCTACGAGCAGTACTTC. J is TRBJ2-7 and V is TRBV27, with 12 nucleotides matching TRBD2. The V and J ends lost 4 bases and 3 bases, in that order; junction bases with no gene match: 19. This CDR3 is 20 amino acids long. Germline loops: CDR1 MNHEY, CDR2 SMNVEV (reference sequence).

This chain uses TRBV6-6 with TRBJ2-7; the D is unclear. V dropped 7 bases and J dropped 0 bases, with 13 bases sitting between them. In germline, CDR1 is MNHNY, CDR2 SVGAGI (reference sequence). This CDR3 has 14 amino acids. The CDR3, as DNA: TGTGCCAGCATGGTAAGGTCAGGCTCCTACGAGCAGTACTTC. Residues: CASMVRSGSYEQYF.

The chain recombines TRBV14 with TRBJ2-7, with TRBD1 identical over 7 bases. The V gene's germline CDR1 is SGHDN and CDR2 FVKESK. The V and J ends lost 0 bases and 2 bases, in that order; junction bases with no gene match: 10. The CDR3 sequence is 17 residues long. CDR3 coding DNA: TGTGCCAGCAGCCAAGAACGGGGCGGCAGGGGGACCTACGAGCAGTACTTC. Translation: CASSQERGGRGTYEQYF.